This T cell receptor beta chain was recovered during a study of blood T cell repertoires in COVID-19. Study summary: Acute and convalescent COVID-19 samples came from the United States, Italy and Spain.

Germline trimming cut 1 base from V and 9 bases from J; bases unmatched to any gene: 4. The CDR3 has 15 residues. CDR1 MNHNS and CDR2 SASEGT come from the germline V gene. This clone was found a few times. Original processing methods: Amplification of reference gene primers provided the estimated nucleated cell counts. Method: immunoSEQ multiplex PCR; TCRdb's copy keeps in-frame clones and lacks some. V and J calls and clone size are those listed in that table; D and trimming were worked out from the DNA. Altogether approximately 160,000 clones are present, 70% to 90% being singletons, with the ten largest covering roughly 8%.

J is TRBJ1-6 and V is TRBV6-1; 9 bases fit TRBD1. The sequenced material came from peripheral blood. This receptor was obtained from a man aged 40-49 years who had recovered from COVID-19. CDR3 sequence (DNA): TGTGCCAGCAGTGAAGGGACAGGGGTTAGTTCACCCCTCCACTTT. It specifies CASSEGTGVSSPLHF.